Listed below are T cell receptor beta chains from one sample, sequenced in a study of cytomegalovirus exposure and HLA in healthy donors. The method was immunoSEQ multiplex PCR; TCRdb's version includes in-frame clones alone and lacks a portion of them. The sample shows roughly 190,000 clones, about 84% of them seen only once. Sample: PBMCs. The receptors come from a woman between 18 and 29 years old in good health and CMV-seronegative. Each CDR3 is given with its conserved first and last residue. The D gene is left open where the match is weak. Not every row has a clone size; where given, it reads once, few, many or a size class.

J gene,clone size,V gene,D gene,CDR3 protein,CDR3 DNA
TRBJ2-7,NA,TRBV4-1,NA,CASSQEGRGSYEQYF,TGCGCCAGCAGCCAGGAGGGCAGGGGGTCCTACGAGCAGTACTTC
TRBJ1-3,NA,TRBV6-1,NA,CASTTNPSGNTIYF,TGTGCCAGCACCACAAATCCCTCTGGAAACACCATATATTTT
TRBJ2-4,NA,TRBV2,TRBD2,CGGGGAANIQYF,TGTGGAGGCGGGGGGGCAGCAAACATTCAGTACTTC
TRBJ1-1,NA,TRBV6-5,NA,CASSSPEPKAFF,TGTGCCAGCAGTTCTCCAGAACCCAAAGCTTTCTTT
TRBJ1-5,NA,TRBV30,NA,CAWSPRGQPQHF,TGTGCCTGGAGCCCCCGGGGGCAGCCCCAGCATTTT
TRBJ1-1,NA,TRBV2,NA,CASSEARLQVLKPEAFF,TGTGCCAGCAGTGAAGCCAGGCTTCAAGTCCTGAAACCTGAAGCTTTCTTT
TRBJ2-5,NA,TRBV5-1,NA,CASSLVLAETQYF,TGCGCCAGCAGCTTGGTTCTCGCGGAGACCCAGTACTTC
TRBJ1-1,NA,TRBV27,TRBD1,CASSGTGRTEAFF,TGTGCCAGCTCAGGGACAGGGAGGACTGAAGCTTTCTTT
TRBJ2-2,NA,TRBV29-1,TRBD2,CSVVRLAENTGELFF,TGCAGCGTTGTAAGGCTAGCGGAGAACACCGGGGAGCTGTTTTTT
TRBJ1-1,NA,TRBV18,TRBD1,CASSPRTGLGGNTEAFF,TGTGCCAGCTCACCAAGGACAGGCCTAGGTGGGAACACTGAAGCTTTCTTT
TRBJ1-3,NA,TRBV6-6,NA,CASSYVRAAGNTIYF,TGTGCCAGCAGTTACGTCAGGGCGGCTGGAAACACCATATATTTT
TRBJ1-6,NA,TRBV9,NA,CASSVDRQQTVYNSPLHF,TGTGCCAGCAGCGTAGATAGACAGCAAACTGTCTATAATTCACCCCTCCACTTT
TRBJ1-2,NA,TRBV7-9,TRBD1,CASSLVIGAGGINYGYTF,TGTGCCAGCAGCTTAGTGATTGGGGCAGGGGGCATCAACTATGGCTACACCTTC
TRBJ2-7,NA,TRBV2,TRBD2,CASSARPGLAIYEQYF,TGTGCCAGCAGTGCGCGGCCGGGACTAGCGATCTACGAGCAGTACTTC
TRBJ1-5,NA,TRBV21-1,NA,CASPRGNSGGNQPQHF,TGTGCCAGCCCCCGGGGGAATTCGGGAGGCAATCAGCCCCAGCATTTT
TRBJ1-5,NA,TRBV19,TRBD1,CASSRTGGYQPQHF,TGTGCCAGTAGTAGGACAGGAGGGTATCAGCCCCAGCATTTT
TRBJ2-7,NA,TRBV5-1,TRBD2,CASSFVTPFLAGEFYEQYF,TGCGCCAGCAGCTTCGTAACCCCCTTTTTGGCGGGAGAATTCTACGAGCAGTACTTC
TRBJ1-1,NA,TRBV13,NA,CASNYGGAMGAFF,TGTGCCAGCAACTACGGGGGGGCGATGGGAGCTTTCTTT
TRBJ1-4,NA,TRBV2,NA,CASSEALGREEKLFF,TGTGCCAGCAGTGAAGCGCTAGGCAGAGAGGAAAAACTGTTTTTT
TRBJ1-1,NA,TRBV6-5,NA,CASIPEGRLVAFF,TGTGCCAGCATCCCAGAGGGTCGACTCGTAGCTTTCTTT
TRBJ2-7,NA,TRBV19,TRBD1,CASSIAGTGYYEQYF,TGTGCCAGTAGCATTGCCGGGACAGGGTACTACGAGCAGTACTTC
TRBJ1-2,NA,TRBV5-1,NA,CASSLRAGDYGYTF,TGCGCCAGCAGCTTGCGGGCAGGGGACTATGGCTACACCTTC
TRBJ2-7,NA,TRBV5-5,NA,CASSLASHYEQYF,TGTGCCAGCAGCTTGGCCTCACACTACGAGCAGTACTTC
TRBJ1-2,NA,TRBV9,TRBD1,CASSATGGVHYGYTF,TGTGCCAGCAGCGCTACAGGGGGCGTGCACTATGGCTACACCTTC
TRBJ2-3,NA,TRBV7-3,TRBD2,CASSLRRGSGGADTQYF,TGTGCCAGCAGCCTCCGCCGGGGTAGCGGGGGGGCAGATACGCAGTATTTT
TRBJ1-2,few,TRBV6-1,NA,CASSDWAGHLVF,TGTGCCAGCAGTGACTGGGCAGGGCATCTGGTCTTC
TRBJ1-5,NA,TRBV2,NA,CASRIGQFGQPQHF,TGTGCCAGCAGGATCGGACAGTTTGGTCAGCCCCAGCATTTT
TRBJ2-1,NA,TRBV15,NA,CATSSTGAYNEQFF,TGTGCCACCAGCTCGACCGGGGCCTACAATGAGCAGTTCTTC
TRBJ1-4,NA,TRBV2,NA,CASSVQGTHEKLFF,TGTGCCAGCAGTGTACAGGGAACACACGAAAAACTGTTTTTT
TRBJ2-3,few,TRBV9,TRBD2,CASSVGGLGTSGPTDTQYF,TGTGCCAGCAGCGTAGGGGGACTGGGGACTAGCGGGCCCACAGATACGCAGTATTTT
TRBJ2-4,NA,TRBV5-6,TRBD2,CASSQSGRDTKNIQYF,TGTGCCAGCAGCCAGAGCGGGAGGGATACCAAAAACATTCAGTACTTC
TRBJ1-3,NA,TRBV5-1,NA,CASSLSSRWGNTIYF,TGCGCCAGCAGCTTGAGTAGTCGGTGGGGAAACACCATATATTTT
TRBJ1-5,NA,TRBV19,NA,CASSIKGGANNQPQHF,TGTGCCAGTAGTATAAAAGGGGGGGCGAACAATCAGCCCCAGCATTTT
TRBJ2-3,NA,TRBV5-1,NA,CASSLGSGTDTQYF,TGCGCCAGCAGCTTGGGTAGCGGCACAGATACGCAGTATTTT
TRBJ2-7,few,TRBV7-9,TRBD2,CASELAGVYEQYF,TGTGCCAGCGAACTAGCGGGAGTTTACGAGCAGTACTTC
TRBJ2-7,NA,TRBV4-1,NA,CASSQEEFDNPSFNEQYF,TGCGCCAGCAGCCAAGAAGAATTCGACAACCCCTCTTTCAACGAGCAGTACTTC
TRBJ1-2,NA,TRBV30,TRBD1,CAWSEGQDYGYTF,TGTGCCTGGAGTGAAGGACAGGACTATGGCTACACCTTC
TRBJ2-3,once,TRBV11-2,TRBD2,CASSSLRLAGGSPDTQYF,TGTGCCAGCAGCTCCCTTAGACTAGCGGGGGGGTCGCCAGATACGCAGTATTTT
TRBJ2-2,NA,TRBV6-5,NA,CASSYYGHHTGELFF,TGTGCCAGCAGTTACTACGGACACCACACCGGGGAGCTGTTTTTT
TRBJ2-5,NA,TRBV9,TRBD1,CASSVDTGPGGKTQYF,TGTGCCAGCAGCGTAGACACCGGGCCAGGGGGAAAGACCCAGTACTTC
TRBJ2-3,NA,TRBV19,NA,CASSMSEYTQYF,TGTGCCAGTAGTATGTCGGAGTATACGCAGTATTTT